The 19 T cell receptor beta chains below come from one sample, sequenced in a study of T cells in Graves' hyperthyroidism and ophthalmopathy. The CDR3 regions of TCR beta were amplified from RNA transcripts. A first-round RT-PCR of the TCR CDR3 used the HTBI primer set. TCRdb ran MiXCR on the multiplex PCR reads and lists one entry per CDR3 protein. The sample includes under 200,000 distinct CDR3 sequences, 9.4% of them seen just once. The sample consisted of blood. These receptors all stem from a woman aged 18 to 35 with Graves' hyperthyroidism that later progressed to Graves' ophthalmopathy.

This clonotype was found many times. V gene TRBV18 combines with J gene TRBJ2-3; D call uncertain. Looked up from germline, CDR1 is KGHSH and CDR2 is LQKENI. V lost 0 bases and J lost 0, with 7 bases in between. The CDR3 is made up of 15 amino acids. The chain's CDR3 is CASSPPVGSTDTQYF. In nucleotides, the CDR3 is TGTGCCAGCTCACCACCGGTTGGAAGCACAGATACGCAGTATTTT.

The genes are TRBV5-1 and TRBJ2-3, with a possible D match to TRBD2 (6 bases). Germline V gene data show CDR1 as SGHRS and CDR2 as YFSETQ. V dropped 1 base and J dropped 3 bases, with 12 bases sitting between them. This CDR3 region has 15 residues. The CDR3 coding sequence is TGCGCCAGCAGCTTGAGGAGCGGGCCTACAGATACGCAGTATTTT. Protein: CASSLRSGPTDTQYF.

This clonotype has a count of ten or more. The chain uses TRBV7-8 and TRBJ2-7; D uncertain. The V end lost 8 bases, the J end lost 2 bases, and 13 bases lay between the germline ends. CDR3 size: 13 residues. The V gene's germline CDR1 is SGHVS and CDR2 FQNEAQ. The DNA of the CDR3 is TGTGCCAGCGTCCGGTACCAAACCTACGAGCAGTACTTC. It encodes CASVRYQTYEQYF.

In its sample, this clonotype was seen many times. This chain links TRBV20-1 with TRBJ1-5; D not resolved. V lost 6 bases to trimming and J lost 1 base, with 13 bases between them. Per the germline V gene, CDR1 is DFQATT and CDR2 is SNEGSKA (reference sequence). CDR3 size: 14 residues. The CDR3 reads CSARRAGSNQPQHF. The CDR3 DNA sequence: TGCAGTGCAAGAAGGGCCGGAAGCAATCAGCCCCAGCATTTT.

The chain couples TRBV14 to TRBJ2-1; 10 nucleotides agree with TRBD2. This CDR3 spans 16 amino acids. Looked up from germline, CDR1 is SGHDN and CDR2 is FVKESK. Germline trimming cut 5 bases from V and 2 bases from J; bases unmatched to any gene: 6. The CDR3 is CASSIGTSVPYNEQFF. CDR3 in DNA: TGTGCCAGCAGCATCGGGACTAGCGTCCCCTACAATGAGCAGTTCTTC.

This clonotype has at least ten counts. The chain links TRBV6-1 to TRBJ1-5; D uncertain. CDR1 is MNHNS, CDR2 SASEGT, per germline. V lost 1 base and J lost 9, with 10 bases in between. The length of the CDR3 is 13 residues. In DNA, the CDR3 is TGTGCCAGCAGTGAAGTCGGGTCTGGGCCCCAGCATTTT. Encoded protein: CASSEVGSGPQHF.

J is TRBJ1-2 and V is TRBV6-9, with TRBD1 as a possible D gene (5 bases). Trimming left V 4 bases short and J 2 bases short, with 11 bases between. CDR1 MNHGY and CDR2 SVAAGI come from the germline V gene. CDR3 length: 14 residues. DNA of the CDR3: TGTGCCAGCAGTTTGCAGGGTTCAAACTATGGCTACACCTTC. This translates into CASSLQGSNYGYTF.

This clonotype was observed many times. V gene TRBV5-1 combines with J gene TRBJ2-7; 8 bases align to TRBD1. After removal of 1 base from V and 6 bases from J, the junction contained 6 bases not matched to a gene. The germline gives CDR1 SGHRS, CDR2 YFSETQ. CDR3 length: 14 amino acids. In DNA form, the CDR3 reads TGCGCCAGCAGCTTGACGGGACAGGCGGGCGAGCAGTACTTC. Translating gives CASSLTGQAGEQYF.

This clonotype was seen at least ten times. The rearrangement joins TRBV27 to TRBJ2-7; D not resolved. This CDR3 spans 16 amino acids. CDR1 and CDR2 from the germline V gene are MNHEY and SMNVEV (reference sequence). Between the trimmed V and J ends, which lost 3 bases and 4 bases, there was a span of 19 bases. The chain's CDR3 is CASSFVLGSGPYEQYF. The CDR3 DNA sequence: TGTGCCAGCAGTTTTGTCCTGGGATCGGGCCCATACGAGCAGTACTTC.

This clonotype was counted at least ten times. The chain combines TRBV5-1 with TRBJ1-1; D not certain. This CDR3 is 16 amino acids long. CDR1 is SGHRS and CDR2 is YFSETQ in the germline V gene. Deletions cut 4 bases from V and 2 bases from J, with 18 bases between. The CDR3 protein is CASSGGLIGYNTEAFF. The CDR3 DNA reads TGCGCCAGCAGCGGCGGACTAATTGGCTACAACACTGAAGCTTTCTTT.

This chain connects TRBV18 to TRBJ2-3; 8 bases agree with TRBD2. Per the germline V gene, CDR1 is KGHSH and CDR2 is LQKENI. The CDR3 is 15 residues long. With 5 bases clipped from V and 5 bases from J, the junction kept 9 bases outside the gene matches. The CDR3 bases are TGTGCCAGCTCATCTTCCGGGGGGGCGGAAGATACGCAGTATTTT. Its translation: CASSSSGGAEDTQYF.

Only a few counts were recorded for this clonotype. The V call is TRBV30, the J call TRBJ1-2, with D hard to call. The germline V gene has CDR1 GTSNPN and CDR2 SVGIG (reference sequence). The CDR3 contains 12 residues. Trimming shortened V by 3 bases and J by 4 bases, and 9 bases separated the two germline ends. The CDR3 is CAWSPDLYGYTF. CDR3 bases: TGTGCCTGGAGCCCAGACCTCTATGGCTACACCTTC.

Many counts were recorded for this clonotype. The CDR3 DNA is TGTGCCAGCTCACCAGTTGACAAGAGCTCTGGAAACACCATATATTTT. It is translated as CASSPVDKSSGNTIYF. The gene calls are TRBV18 and TRBJ1-3; D not certain. The germline gives CDR1 KGHSH, CDR2 LQKENI. The CDR3 totals 16 residues. Trimming pared 2 bases from V and 0 bases from J, leaving 11 bases between.

This clonotype was seen a few times. This chain joins TRBV9 and TRBJ1-5, with 8 bases identical to TRBD1. Germline trimming cut 4 bases from V and 6 bases from J; bases unmatched to any gene: 9. The CDR3 is 15 residues long. CDR1 SGDLS and CDR2 YYNGEE come from the germline V gene. The CDR3 spells CASSTTGEWGQPQHF. Here the CDR3 DNA reads TGTGCCAGCAGCACGACAGGGGAATGGGGTCAGCCCCAGCATTTT.

V and J are TRBV19 and TRBJ1-1; D is unclear. Germline CDR1 is LNHDA and CDR2 is SQIVND (reference sequence). The CDR3 is made up of 14 amino acids. Trimming stripped 6 bases from V and 7 bases from J, with 18 bases between. The CDR3 region is CASRAQRHGNEAFF. Written as DNA, the CDR3 is TGTGCCAGTAGGGCTCAGAGACACGGCAATGAAGCTTTCTTT.

This clonotype was seen ten or more times. The CDR3 is CASSRQLGAYGYTF. The CDR3 DNA reads as TGTGCCAGTTCCCGCCAGTTGGGGGCCTATGGCTACACCTTC. This chain uses TRBV11-2 with TRBJ1-2; tentatively, D is TRBD1 (6 bases). There are 14 residues in the CDR3. Germline V gene data show CDR1 as SGHAT and CDR2 as FQNNGV. The V end lost 9 bases, the J end lost 4 bases, and 18 bases lay between the germline ends.

This clonotype showed up many times. The chain has TRBV7-6 and TRBJ2-1; 9 bases match TRBD2. Germline lookup yields CDR1 SGHVS and CDR2 FNYEAQ. The length of the CDR3 is 15 residues. Trimming at V came to 3 bases and at J to 9 bases, leaving 9 bases not matched to a gene. The CDR3 protein is CASSFGTSIRGEQFF. In DNA, the CDR3 is TGTGCCAGCAGCTTCGGGACTAGCATCCGCGGTGAGCAGTTCTTC.

There are a few counts of this clonotype. A much larger clone differs from this one at a single base, so this may be a read error. CDR3 in amino acids: CASSAQGRENEKPFF. As DNA, the CDR3 is TGTGCCAGCAGCGCACAGGGCAGGGAAAATGAAAAACCGTTTTTT. This chain uses TRBV7-2 with TRBJ1-4; TRBD1 might be the D (6 bases). The CDR3 loop spans 15 amino acids. CDR1 is SGHTA, CDR2 FQGNSA, per germline. Based on the CDR3 plus reference TRBV7-2 and TRBJ1-4, the full variable domain is GAGVSQSPSNKVTEKGKDVELRCDPISGHTALYWYRQSLGQGLEFLIYFQGNSAPDKSGLPSDRFSAERTGGSVSTLTIQRTQQEDSAVYLCASSAQGRENEKPFFGSGTQLSVL.

This clonotype was observed many times. The V gene is TRBV2, the J gene TRBJ1-5; unclear D gene. CDR3 length: 19 residues. The germline gives CDR1 SNHLY, CDR2 FYNNEI. Trimming cost V 0 bases and J 1 base, with 19 bases left between them. DNA for the CDR3: TGTGCCAGCAGTGAAGCGCTTGGCAGTCACAGTGGGAGCAATCAGCCCCAGCATTTT. This translates into CASSEALGSHSGSNQPQHF.